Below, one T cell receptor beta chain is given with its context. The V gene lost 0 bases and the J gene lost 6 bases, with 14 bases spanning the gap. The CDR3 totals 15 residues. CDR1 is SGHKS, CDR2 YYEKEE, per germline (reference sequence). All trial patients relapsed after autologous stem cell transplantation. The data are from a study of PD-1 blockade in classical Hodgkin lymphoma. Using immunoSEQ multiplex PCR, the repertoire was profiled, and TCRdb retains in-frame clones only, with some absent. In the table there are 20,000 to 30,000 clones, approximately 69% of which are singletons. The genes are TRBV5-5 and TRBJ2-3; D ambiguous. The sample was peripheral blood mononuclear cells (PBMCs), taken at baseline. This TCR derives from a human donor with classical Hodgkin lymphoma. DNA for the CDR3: TGTGCCAGCAGCTTGGAGTATCGTCCTTGGGATACGCAGTATTTT. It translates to CASSLEYRPWDTQYF.